The T cell receptor beta chain under discussion was sequenced for a study of OX40 agonist ivuxolimab in advanced cancers. The protocol was immunoSEQ multiplex PCR, while the TCRdb copy is restricted to in-frame clones and leaves out a portion. The sample holds around 100,000 clones, 70% to 90% seen once. The V gene's germline CDR1 is SGHRS and CDR2 YFSETQ. The CDR3 has 14 residues. J lost 0 bases, V lost 2 bases, and 1 base had no gene match. Patients were ruled out by autoimmune disease history or systemic immunosuppression. The table lists this clone with a count of one. The J gene is TRBJ1-1, the V gene TRBV5-1, with 7 bases lining up with TRBD1. This receptor was taken from an adult with an advanced solid tumor such as melanoma, head and neck, liver or kidney cancer. Sequencing was performed on CD4+ or CD8+ T cells sorted from blood, taken in a trial of the OX40 agonist ivuxolimab. The DNA for the CDR3 is TGCGCCAGCAGCTTTGACAGGGTGAACACTGAAGCTTTCTTT. Amino acids: CASSFDRVNTEAFF.